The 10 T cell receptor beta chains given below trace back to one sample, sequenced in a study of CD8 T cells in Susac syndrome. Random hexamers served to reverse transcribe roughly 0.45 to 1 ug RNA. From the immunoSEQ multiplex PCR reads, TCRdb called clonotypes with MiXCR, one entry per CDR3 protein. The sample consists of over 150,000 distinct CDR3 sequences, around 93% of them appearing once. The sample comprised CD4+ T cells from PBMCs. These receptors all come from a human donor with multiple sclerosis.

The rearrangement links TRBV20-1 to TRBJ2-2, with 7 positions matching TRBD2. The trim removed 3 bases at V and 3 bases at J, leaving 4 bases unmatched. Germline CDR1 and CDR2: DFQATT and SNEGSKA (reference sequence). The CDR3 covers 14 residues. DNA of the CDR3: TGCAGTGCTAGGGTGGGGAGGGACACCGGGGAGCTGTTTTTT. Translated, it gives CSARVGRDTGELFF.

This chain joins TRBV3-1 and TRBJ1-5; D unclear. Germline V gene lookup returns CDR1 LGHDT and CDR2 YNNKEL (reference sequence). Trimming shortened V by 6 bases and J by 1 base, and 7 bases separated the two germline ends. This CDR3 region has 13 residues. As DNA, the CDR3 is TGTGCCAGCAGTGCAGCCAGCAATCAGCCCCAGCATTTT. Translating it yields CASSAASNQPQHF. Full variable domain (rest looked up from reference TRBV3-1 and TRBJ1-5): DTAVSQTPKYLVTQMGNDKSIKCEQNLGHDTMYWYKQDSKKFLKIMFSYNNKELIINETVPNRFSPKSPDKAHLNLHINSLELGDSAVYFCASSAASNQPQHFGDGTRLSIL.

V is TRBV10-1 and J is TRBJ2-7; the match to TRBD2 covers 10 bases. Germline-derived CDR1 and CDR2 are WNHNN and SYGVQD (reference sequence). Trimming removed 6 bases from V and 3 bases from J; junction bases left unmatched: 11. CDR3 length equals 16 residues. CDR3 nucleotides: TGCGCCAGCAGCCCTTCCGGGACTAGCGTTATCTACGAGCAGTACTTC. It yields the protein CASSPSGTSVIYEQYF.

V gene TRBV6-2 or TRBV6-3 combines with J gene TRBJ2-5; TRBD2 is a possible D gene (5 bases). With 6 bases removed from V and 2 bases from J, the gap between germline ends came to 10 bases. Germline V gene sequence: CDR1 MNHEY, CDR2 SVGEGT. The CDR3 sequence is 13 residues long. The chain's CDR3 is CASRTILQETQYF. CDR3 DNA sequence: TGTGCCAGCAGGACTATCCTACAAGAGACCCAGTACTTC.

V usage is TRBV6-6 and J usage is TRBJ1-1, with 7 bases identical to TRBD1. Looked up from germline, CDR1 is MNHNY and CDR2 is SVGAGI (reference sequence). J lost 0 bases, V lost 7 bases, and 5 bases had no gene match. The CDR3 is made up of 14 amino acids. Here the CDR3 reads CASTKGQLNTEAFF. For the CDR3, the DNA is TGTGCCAGCACCAAGGGACAGTTGAACACTGAAGCTTTCTTT.

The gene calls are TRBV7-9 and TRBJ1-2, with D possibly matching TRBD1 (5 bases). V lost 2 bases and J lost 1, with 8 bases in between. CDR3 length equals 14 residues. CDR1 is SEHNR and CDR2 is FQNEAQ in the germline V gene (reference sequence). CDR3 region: CASSLRDGNYGYTF. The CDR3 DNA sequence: TGTGCCAGCAGCTTAAGGGACGGTAACTATGGCTACACCTTC.

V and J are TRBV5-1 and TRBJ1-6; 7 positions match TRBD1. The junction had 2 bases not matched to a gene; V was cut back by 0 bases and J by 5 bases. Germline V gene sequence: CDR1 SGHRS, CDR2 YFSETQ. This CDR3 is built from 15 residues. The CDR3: CASSLEGGNNSPLHF. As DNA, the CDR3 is TGCGCCAGCAGCTTGGAAGGGGGCAATAATTCACCCCTCCACTTT. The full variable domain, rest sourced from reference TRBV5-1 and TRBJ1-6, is KAGVTQTPRYLIKTRGQQVTLSCSPISGHRSVSWYQQTPGQGLQFLFEYFSETQRNKGNFPGRFSGRQFSNSRSEMNVSTLELGDSALYLCASSLEGGNNSPLHFGNGTRLTVT.

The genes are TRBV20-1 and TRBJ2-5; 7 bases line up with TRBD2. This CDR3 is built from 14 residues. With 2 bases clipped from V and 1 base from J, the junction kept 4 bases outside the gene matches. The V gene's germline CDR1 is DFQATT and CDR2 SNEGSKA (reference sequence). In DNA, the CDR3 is TGCAGTGCTAGAAAGAGCGGGACCCAAGAGACCCAGTACTTC. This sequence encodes CSARKSGTQETQYF.

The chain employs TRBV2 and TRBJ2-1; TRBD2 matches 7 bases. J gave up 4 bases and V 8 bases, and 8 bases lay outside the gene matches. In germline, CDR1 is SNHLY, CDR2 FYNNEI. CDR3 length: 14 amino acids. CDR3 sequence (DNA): TGTGCCAGCGGAGAGGCTAGCGGTTACAATGAGCAGTTCTTC. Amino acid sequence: CASGEASGYNEQFF.

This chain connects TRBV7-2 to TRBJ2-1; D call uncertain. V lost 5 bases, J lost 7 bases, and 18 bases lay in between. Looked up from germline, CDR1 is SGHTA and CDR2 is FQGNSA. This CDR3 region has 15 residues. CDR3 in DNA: TGTGCCAGCAGCCCTCTGAATAGGGTAGGAAATGAGCAGTTCTTC. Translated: CASSPLNRVGNEQFF.